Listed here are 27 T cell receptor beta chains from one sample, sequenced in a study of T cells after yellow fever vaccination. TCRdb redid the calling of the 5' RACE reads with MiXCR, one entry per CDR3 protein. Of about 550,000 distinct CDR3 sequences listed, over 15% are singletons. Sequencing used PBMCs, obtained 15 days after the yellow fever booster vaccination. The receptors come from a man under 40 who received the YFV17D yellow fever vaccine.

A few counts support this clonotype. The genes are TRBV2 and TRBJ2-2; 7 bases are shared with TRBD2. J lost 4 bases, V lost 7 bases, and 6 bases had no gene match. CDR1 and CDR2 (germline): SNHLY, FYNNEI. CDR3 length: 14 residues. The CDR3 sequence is CASTRAGSTGELFF. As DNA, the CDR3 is TGTGCCAGCACGAGAGCGGGAAGCACCGGGGAGCTGTTTTTT. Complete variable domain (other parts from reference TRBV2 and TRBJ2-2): EPEVTQTPSHQVTQMGQEVILRCVPISNHLYFYWYRQILGQKVEFLVSFYNNEISEKSEIFDDQFSVERPDGSNFTLKIRSTKLEDSAMYFCASTRAGSTGELFFGEGSRLTVL.

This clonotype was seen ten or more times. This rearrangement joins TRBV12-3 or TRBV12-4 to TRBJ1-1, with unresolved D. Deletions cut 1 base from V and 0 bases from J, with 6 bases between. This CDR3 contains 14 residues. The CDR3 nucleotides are TGTGCCAGCAGTTTAGGGCAGATGAACACTGAAGCTTTCTTT. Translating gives CASSLGQMNTEAFF.

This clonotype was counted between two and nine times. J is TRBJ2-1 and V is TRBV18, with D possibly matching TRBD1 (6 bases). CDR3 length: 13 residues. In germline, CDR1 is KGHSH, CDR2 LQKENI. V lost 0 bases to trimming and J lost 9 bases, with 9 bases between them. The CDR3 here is CASSPPQGSEQFF. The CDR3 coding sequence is TGTGCCAGCTCACCACCTCAGGGGTCTGAGCAGTTCTTC.

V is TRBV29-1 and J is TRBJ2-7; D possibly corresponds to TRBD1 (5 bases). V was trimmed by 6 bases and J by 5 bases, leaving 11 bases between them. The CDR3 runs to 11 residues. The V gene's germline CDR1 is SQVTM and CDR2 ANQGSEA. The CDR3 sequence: CSVSRGNEQYF. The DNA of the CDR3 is TGCAGCGTGTCAAGGGGCAACGAGCAGTACTTC.

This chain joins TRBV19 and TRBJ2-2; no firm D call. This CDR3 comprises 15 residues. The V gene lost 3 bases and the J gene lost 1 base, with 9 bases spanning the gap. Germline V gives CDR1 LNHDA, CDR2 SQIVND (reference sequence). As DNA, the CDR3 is TGTGCCAGTAGTATGAGCAGACTGAACACCGGGGAGCTGTTTTTT. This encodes CASSMSRLNTGELFF.

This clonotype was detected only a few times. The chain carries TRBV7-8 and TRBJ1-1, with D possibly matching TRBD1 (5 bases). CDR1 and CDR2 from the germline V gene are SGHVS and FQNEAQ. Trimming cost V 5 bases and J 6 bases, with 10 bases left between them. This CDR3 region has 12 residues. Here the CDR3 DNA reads TGTGCCAGCAGCCCTGGGACCTCTGAAGCTTTCTTT. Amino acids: CASSPGTSEAFF. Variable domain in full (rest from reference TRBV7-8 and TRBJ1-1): GAGVSQSPRYKVAKRGQDVALRCDPISGHVSLFWYQQALGQGPEFLTYFQNEAQLDKSGLPSDRFFAERPEGSVSTLKIQRTQQEDSAVYLCASSPGTSEAFFGQGTRLTVV.

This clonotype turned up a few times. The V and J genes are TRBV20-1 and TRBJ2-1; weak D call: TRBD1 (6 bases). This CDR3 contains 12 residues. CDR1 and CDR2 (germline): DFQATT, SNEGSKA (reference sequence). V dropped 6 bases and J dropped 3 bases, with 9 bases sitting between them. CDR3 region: CSALTGYNEQFF. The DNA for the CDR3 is TGCAGTGCCCTGACAGGCTACAATGAGCAGTTCTTC.

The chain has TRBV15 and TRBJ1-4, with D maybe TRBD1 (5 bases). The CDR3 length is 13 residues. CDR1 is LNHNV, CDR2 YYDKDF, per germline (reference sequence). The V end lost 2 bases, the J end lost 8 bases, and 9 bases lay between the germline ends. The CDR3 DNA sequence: TGTGCCACCAGCAGACAGGGTCGGGAAAAACTGTTTTTT. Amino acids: CATSRQGREKLFF.

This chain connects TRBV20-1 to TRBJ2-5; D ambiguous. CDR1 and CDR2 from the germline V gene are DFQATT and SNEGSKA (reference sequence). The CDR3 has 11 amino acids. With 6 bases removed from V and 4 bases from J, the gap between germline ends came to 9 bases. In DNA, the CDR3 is TGCAGTGCGGATGAGGTAGAGACCCAGTACTTC. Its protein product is CSADEVETQYF.

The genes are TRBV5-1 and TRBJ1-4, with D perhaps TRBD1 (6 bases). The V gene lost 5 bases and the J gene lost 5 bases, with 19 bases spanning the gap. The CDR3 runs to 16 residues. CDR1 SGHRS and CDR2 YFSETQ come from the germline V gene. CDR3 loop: CASSKNPGATNEKLFF. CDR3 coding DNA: TGCGCCAGCAGTAAGAACCCAGGGGCGACGAATGAAAAACTGTTTTTT.

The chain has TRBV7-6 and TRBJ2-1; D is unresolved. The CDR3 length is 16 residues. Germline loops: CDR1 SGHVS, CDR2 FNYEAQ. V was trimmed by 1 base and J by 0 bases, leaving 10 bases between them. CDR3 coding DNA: TGTGCCAGCAGCTTAGAGGCGCGGTTCTCCTACAATGAGCAGTTCTTC. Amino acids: CASSLEARFSYNEQFF.

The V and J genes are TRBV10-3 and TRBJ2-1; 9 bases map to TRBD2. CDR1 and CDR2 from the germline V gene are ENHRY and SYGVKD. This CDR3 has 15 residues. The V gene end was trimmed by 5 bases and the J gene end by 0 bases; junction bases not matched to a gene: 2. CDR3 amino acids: CAISKTSGSYNEQFF. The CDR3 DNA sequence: TGTGCCATCAGTAAGACTAGCGGCTCCTACAATGAGCAGTTCTTC.

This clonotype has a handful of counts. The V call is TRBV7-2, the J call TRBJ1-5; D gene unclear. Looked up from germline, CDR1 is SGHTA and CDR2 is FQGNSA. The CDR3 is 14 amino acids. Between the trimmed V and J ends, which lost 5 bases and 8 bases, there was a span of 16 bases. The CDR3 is CASSRDPSGEPQHF. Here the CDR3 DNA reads TGTGCCAGCAGCCGAGACCCCTCCGGCGAGCCCCAGCATTTT.

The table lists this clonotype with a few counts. The CDR3 DNA follows: TGCAGCGTTGACTACAGCACAGATACGCAGTATTTT. Residues: CSVDYSTDTQYF. The chain employs TRBV29-1 and TRBJ2-3; D unclear. This CDR3 is 12 amino acids long. Germline CDR1 reads SQVTM; CDR2 reads ANQGSEA. V shed 3 bases and J shed 0 bases, with 4 bases lying between them.

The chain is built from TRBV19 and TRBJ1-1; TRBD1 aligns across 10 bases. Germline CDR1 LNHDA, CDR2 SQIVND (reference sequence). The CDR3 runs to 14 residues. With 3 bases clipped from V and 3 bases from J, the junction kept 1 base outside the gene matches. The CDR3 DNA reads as TGTGCCAGTAGTATGGGACAGGGGCACACTGAAGCTTTCTTT. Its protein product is CASSMGQGHTEAFF. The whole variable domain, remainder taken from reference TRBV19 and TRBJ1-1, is DGGITQSPKYLFRKEGQNVTLSCEQNLNHDAMYWYRQDPGQGLRLIYYSQIVNDFQKGDIAEGYSVSREKKESFPLTVTSAQKNPTAFYLCASSMGQGHTEAFFGQGTRLTVV.

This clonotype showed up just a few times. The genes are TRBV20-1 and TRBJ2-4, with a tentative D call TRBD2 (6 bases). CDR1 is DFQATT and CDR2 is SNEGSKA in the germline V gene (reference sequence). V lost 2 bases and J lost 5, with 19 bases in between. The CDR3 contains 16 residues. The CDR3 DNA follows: TGCAGTGCTAGAACCGGGACCCCGGGGGTAGAAAACATTCAGTACTTC. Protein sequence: CSARTGTPGVENIQYF.

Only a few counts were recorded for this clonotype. In nucleotides, the CDR3 is TGTGCCAGCAGCGCAACTCCTAGCGGGGTGAACACCGGGGAGCTGTTTTTT. The encoded protein is CASSATPSGVNTGELFF. The chain joins TRBV9 to TRBJ2-2, with 9 bases identical to TRBD2. The junction had 7 bases not matched to a gene; V was cut back by 3 bases and J by 1 base. Germline loops: CDR1 SGDLS, CDR2 YYNGEE. CDR3 length equals 17 residues.

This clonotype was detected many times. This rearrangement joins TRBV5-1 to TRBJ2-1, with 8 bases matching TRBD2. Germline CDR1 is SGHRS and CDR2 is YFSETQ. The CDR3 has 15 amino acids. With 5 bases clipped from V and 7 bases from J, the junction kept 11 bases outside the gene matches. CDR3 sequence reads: CASRRLTAGENEQFF. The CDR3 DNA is TGCGCCAGCAGAAGGCTGACAGCGGGGGAAAATGAGCAGTTCTTC.

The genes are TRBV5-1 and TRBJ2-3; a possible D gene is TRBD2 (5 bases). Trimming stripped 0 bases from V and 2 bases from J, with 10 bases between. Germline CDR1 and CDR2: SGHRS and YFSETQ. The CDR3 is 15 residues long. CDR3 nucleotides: TGCGCCAGCAGCTTGGGACCTAGCTTCACAGATACGCAGTATTTT. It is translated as CASSLGPSFTDTQYF. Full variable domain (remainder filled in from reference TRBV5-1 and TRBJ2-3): KAGVTQTPRYLIKTRGQQVTLSCSPISGHRSVSWYQQTPGQGLQFLFEYFSETQRNKGNFPGRFSGRQFSNSRSEMNVSTLELGDSALYLCASSLGPSFTDTQYFGPGTRLTVL.

CDR3 region: CASRLRWGYEQYF. In nucleotides, the CDR3 is TGTGCCAGCAGGCTTAGGTGGGGCTACGAGCAGTACTTC. The gene calls are TRBV7-8 and TRBJ2-7; D is uncertain. This CDR3 contains 13 residues. CDR1 SGHVS and CDR2 FQNEAQ come from the germline V gene. Trimming stripped 6 bases from V and 3 bases from J, with 12 bases between.

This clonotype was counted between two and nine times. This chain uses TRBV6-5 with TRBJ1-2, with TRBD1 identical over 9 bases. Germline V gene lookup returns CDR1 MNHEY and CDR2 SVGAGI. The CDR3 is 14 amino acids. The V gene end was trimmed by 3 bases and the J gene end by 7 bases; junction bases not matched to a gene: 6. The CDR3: CASSYPGQGSGYTF. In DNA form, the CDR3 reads TGTGCCAGCAGTTATCCGGGACAGGGATCTGGCTACACCTTC.

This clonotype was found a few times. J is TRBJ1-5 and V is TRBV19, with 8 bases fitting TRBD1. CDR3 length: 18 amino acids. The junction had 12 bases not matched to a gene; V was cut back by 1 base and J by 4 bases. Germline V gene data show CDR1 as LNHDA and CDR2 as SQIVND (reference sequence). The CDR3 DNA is TGTGCCAGTAGTATAGGCCCCCAGGGGGCCGGGGGAAATCAGCCCCAGCATTTT. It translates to CASSIGPQGAGGNQPQHF.

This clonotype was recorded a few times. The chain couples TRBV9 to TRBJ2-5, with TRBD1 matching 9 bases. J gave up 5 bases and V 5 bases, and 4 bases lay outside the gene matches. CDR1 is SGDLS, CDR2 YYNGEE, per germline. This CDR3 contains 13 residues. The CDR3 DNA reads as TGTGCCAGCAGTGGACAGGGGCATGAGACCCAGTACTTC. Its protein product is CASSGQGHETQYF.

The CDR3 nucleotides read TGCAGCGTTGAGGACAGGGTCAATGGCTACACCTTC. It is translated as CSVEDRVNGYTF. The J gene is TRBJ1-2, the V gene TRBV29-1; 8 positions match TRBD1. Germline V lookup: CDR1 SQVTM, CDR2 ANQGSEA. J was trimmed by 6 bases and V by 3 bases; bases with no gene match: 3. The CDR3 extends over 12 amino acids.

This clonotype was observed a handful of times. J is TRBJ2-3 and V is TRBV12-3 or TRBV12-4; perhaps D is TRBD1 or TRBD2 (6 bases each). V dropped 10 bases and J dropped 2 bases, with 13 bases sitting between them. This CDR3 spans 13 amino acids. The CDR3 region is CATRGGYTDTQYF. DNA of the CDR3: TGTGCCACCAGAGGGGGGTACACAGATACGCAGTATTTT.

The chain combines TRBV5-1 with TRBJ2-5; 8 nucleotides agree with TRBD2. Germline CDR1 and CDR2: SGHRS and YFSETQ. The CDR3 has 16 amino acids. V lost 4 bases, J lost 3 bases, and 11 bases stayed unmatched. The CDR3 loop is CASSLGVGRGEETQYF. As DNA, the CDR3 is TGCGCCAGCAGCCTGGGGGTCGGGAGGGGAGAAGAGACCCAGTACTTC.

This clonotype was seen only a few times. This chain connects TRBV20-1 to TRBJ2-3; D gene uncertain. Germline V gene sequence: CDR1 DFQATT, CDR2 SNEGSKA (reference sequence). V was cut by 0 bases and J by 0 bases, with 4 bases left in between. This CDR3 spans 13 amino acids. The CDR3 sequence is CSAREGSTDTQYF. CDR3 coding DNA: TGCAGTGCTAGAGAAGGGAGCACAGATACGCAGTATTTT.